This is a list of T cell receptor beta chains from one sample in a study of human T cells and chemical hapten exposure. TCRdb re-derived calls from the RACE reads in MiXCR, one entry per CDR3 protein. The sample lists around 300,000 distinct CDR3 sequences; around 5% were seen once. Specimen: whole blood, collected in connection with sensitization to the hapten diphenylcyclopropenone (DPC). The receptors shown here come from a woman aged 18-29 years with alopecia areata. Some clones in this sample may be carry-over from other donors' samples. Each CDR3 is given with its conserved first and last residue. A D gene is named only where the DNA matches it firmly. The size field is filled for only some rows; it gives once, few, many or a size class.

TRBJ1-5 | - | - | TRBV6-1 | TGTGCCAGCGCCCGATCTAAGAAATTCGGGGTCAGGGGTCAGCCCCAGCATTTT | CASARSKKFGVRGQPQHF
TRBJ1-6 | TRBD1 | - | TRBV7-2 | TGTGCCAGCAGCTTAGACACAGGGGATCCTTCACCCCTCCACTTT | CASSLDTGDPSPLHF
TRBJ1-1 | - | many | TRBV5-1 | TGCGCCAGCAGCTTTTACAGGGAAGGCACTGAAGCTTTCTTT | CASSFYREGTEAFF
TRBJ2-2 | TRBD2 | many | TRBV4-3 | TGCGCCAGCAGTTGGGGGGGAGGTTGGGGCACCGGGGAGCTGTTTTTT | CASSWGGGWGTGELFF
TRBJ2-3 | TRBD1 | few | TRBV6-2/TRBV6-3 | TGTGCCAGCAACAGGAGGGGACAGGGGCCGACCCGGATAACAGATACGCAGTATTTT | CASNRRGQGPTRITDTQYF
TRBJ1-2 | - | few | TRBV29-1 | TGCAGCGTTGAGGTGGGGGTAGCCGGCTACACCTTC | CSVEVGVAGYTF
TRBJ2-2 | - | many | TRBV4-3 | TGCGCCAGCAGCCAAGATAGGAATTCGGAGGAGAACACCGGGGAGCTGTTTTTT | CASSQDRNSEENTGELFF
TRBJ2-7 | TRBD1 | few | TRBV6-5 | TGTGCCAGCAGCTATGGGACAGGGGGCTCCTACGAGCAGTACTTC | CASSYGTGGSYEQYF
TRBJ2-7 | - | few | TRBV3-1 | TGTGCCAGCAGCCAAGCGGTCCCTTTTGGCGAGCAGTACTTC | CASSQAVPFGEQYF
TRBJ2-5 | - | few | TRBV21-1 | TGTGCCAGCAGCAAGGGACACAGACTAGCGGGGGCCTGGGTCAGGGAGACCCAGTACTTC | CASSKGHRLAGAWVRETQYF
TRBJ1-2 | - | few | TRBV7-9 | TGTGCCAGCAGCCCAGTTGACCAGGGGCTTGTCTATGGCTACACCTTC | CASSPVDQGLVYGYTF
TRBJ2-5 | TRBD2 | few | TRBV27 | TGTGCCAGCAGCCGGGGCGGGGGCCAAGAGACCCAGTACTTC | CASSRGGGQETQYF
TRBJ2-7 | - | - | TRBV3-1 | TGTGCCAGCAGCCAGACCTGGGATTTCTCCTACGAGCAGTACTTC | CASSQTWDFSYEQYF
TRBJ2-3 | TRBD2 | many | TRBV7-2 | TGTGCCAGCAGCCCTTTAGCGGGGGCCAGCACAGATACGCAGTATTTT | CASSPLAGASTDTQYF
TRBJ1-2 | TRBD1 | many | TRBV7-9 | TGTGCCAGCAGCCCCCCATGGACAGGGGGCTATGGCTACACCTTC | CASSPPWTGGYGYTF
TRBJ1-6 | - | many | TRBV20-1 | TGCAGTGCTAGAGATCGGGGGGGCTACGATTCACCCCTCCACTTT | CSARDRGGYDSPLHF
TRBJ2-1 | - | few | TRBV5-1 | TGCGCCAGCAGCTTGGATCTCTACAATGAGCAGTTCTTC | CASSLDLYNEQFF
TRBJ2-7 | - | many | TRBV28 | TGTGCCAGCAGTTCCGTATTTTGGGAGCAGTACTTC | CASSSVFWEQYF
TRBJ2-7 | TRBD2 | - | TRBV27 | TGTGCCAGCAGTTTATCGGGCGGGGGGCCTACCTACGAGCAGTACTTC | CASSLSGGGPTYEQYF
TRBJ1-5 | TRBD1 | few | TRBV6-1 | TGTGCCAGCAGAGCGGGACAGGGGGCGGATCAGCCCCAGCATTTT | CASRAGQGADQPQHF
TRBJ2-7 | - | - | TRBV29-1 | TGCAGCGTTCAAGGGGGCGAGCAGTACTTC | CSVQGGEQYF
TRBJ1-1 | - | few | TRBV4-2 | TGTGCCAGCAGCCAAACCACGAGGACAGCACTACGTAGGCAAGCTTTCTTT | CASSQTTRTALRRQAFF
TRBJ1-5 | - | - | TRBV6-2/TRBV6-3 | TGTGCCAGCAGTAGGACCGGGGTTGTCAATCAGCCCCAGCATTTT | CASSRTGVVNQPQHF
TRBJ1-2 | - | many | TRBV6-5 | TGTGCCAGCAGTTACGAAGGCAATGGCTACACCTTC | CASSYEGNGYTF
TRBJ1-1 | - | - | TRBV7-9 | TGTGCCAGCAGCTTAGGTAAATCAGACAGGGAAGCTTTCTTT | CASSLGKSDREAFF
TRBJ1-5 | - | - | TRBV27 | TGTGCCAGCAGTTTATGGGGGGCTGGCAATCAGCCCCAGCATTTT | CASSLWGAGNQPQHF
TRBJ1-5 | - | - | TRBV4-2 | TGTGCCAGCAGTCAGACAGTCGGGAATCAGCCCCAGCATTTT | CASSQTVGNQPQHF
TRBJ2-1 | TRBD1 | few | TRBV11-2 | TGTGCCAGCAGCTTATGGCCCCCGGGACAGGGGATGGGTGAGCAGTTCTTC | CASSLWPPGQGMGEQFF
TRBJ2-3 | TRBD2 | - | TRBV4-2 | TGTGCCAGCAGCCAAGATCGTGGCGCGTTAAGCGGGGGGTCAGCAGATACGCAGTATTTT | CASSQDRGALSGGSADTQYF
TRBJ1-6 | - | - | TRBV6-2/TRBV6-3 | TGTGCCAGCAGACCCGTGGGGATTTCACCCCTCCACTTT | CASRPVGISPLHF
TRBJ2-1 | - | - | TRBV6-6 | TGTGCCAGCAGTCCCCCGGTACAGAGGATGACAGAGCAGTTCTTC | CASSPPVQRMTEQFF
TRBJ2-2 | - | few | TRBV5-6 | TGTGCCAGCAGCCCCCTTGGTGGGGGGAACACCGGGGAGCTGTTTTTT | CASSPLGGGNTGELFF
TRBJ1-2 | - | - | TRBV6-1 | TGTGCCAGTACTCTCGCCAGGGAGAATGGCTACACCTTC | CASTLARENGYTF
TRBJ1-2 | - | - | TRBV5-5 | TGTGCCAGCAGCTCCCTCGTATTGCGACAGTTCTATGGCTACACCTTC | CASSSLVLRQFYGYTF